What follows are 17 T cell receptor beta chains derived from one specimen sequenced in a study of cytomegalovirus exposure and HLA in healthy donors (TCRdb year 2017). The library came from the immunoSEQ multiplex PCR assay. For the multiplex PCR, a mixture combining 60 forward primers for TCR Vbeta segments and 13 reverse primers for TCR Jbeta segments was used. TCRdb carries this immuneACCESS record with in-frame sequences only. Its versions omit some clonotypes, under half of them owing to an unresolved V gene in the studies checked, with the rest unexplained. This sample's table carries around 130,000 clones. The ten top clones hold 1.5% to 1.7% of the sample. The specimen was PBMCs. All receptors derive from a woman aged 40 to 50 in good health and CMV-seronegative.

The CDR3 here is CASSEISNIQYF. The DNA for the CDR3 is TGTGCCAGCAGTGAAATATCTAACATTCAGTACTTC. The V and J genes are TRBV6-1 and TRBJ2-4; D not resolved. The germline gives CDR1 MNHNS, CDR2 SASEGT. The CDR3 is 12 residues long. Trimming took 2 bases from V and 7 from J, leaving 6 bases between them.

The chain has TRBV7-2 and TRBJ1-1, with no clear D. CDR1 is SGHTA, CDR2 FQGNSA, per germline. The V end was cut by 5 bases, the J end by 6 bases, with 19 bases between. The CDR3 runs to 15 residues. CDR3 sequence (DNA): TGTGCCAGCAGCCCACAACGGCCCCAGGTATCTGAAGCTTTCTTT. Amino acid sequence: CASSPQRPQVSEAFF.

This chain's CDR3 is CASSVGPGYTF. CDR3 sequence (DNA): TGTGCCAGCAGCGTCGGTCCCGGCTACACCTTC. This chain uses TRBV11-2 with TRBJ1-2; D gene uncertain. CDR1 SGHAT and CDR2 FQNNGV come from the germline V gene. V was shortened by 5 bases and J by 8 bases, with 9 bases between the two germline ends. The CDR3 consists of 11 residues.

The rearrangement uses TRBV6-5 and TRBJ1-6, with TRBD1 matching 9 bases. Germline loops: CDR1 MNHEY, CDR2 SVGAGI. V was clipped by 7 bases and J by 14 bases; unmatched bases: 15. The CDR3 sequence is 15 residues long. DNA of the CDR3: TGTGCCAGCAACCCGGGACAGGGCAGGGGGATCGCCCTCCACTTT. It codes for CASNPGQGRGIALHF.

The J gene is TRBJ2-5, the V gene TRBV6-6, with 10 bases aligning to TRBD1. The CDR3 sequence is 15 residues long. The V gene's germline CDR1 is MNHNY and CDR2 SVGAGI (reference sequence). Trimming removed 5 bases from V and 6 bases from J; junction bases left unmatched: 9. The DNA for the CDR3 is TGTGCCAGCAGTAAGCCGGGACAGGGGATAAAGACCCAGTACTTC. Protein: CASSKPGQGIKTQYF.

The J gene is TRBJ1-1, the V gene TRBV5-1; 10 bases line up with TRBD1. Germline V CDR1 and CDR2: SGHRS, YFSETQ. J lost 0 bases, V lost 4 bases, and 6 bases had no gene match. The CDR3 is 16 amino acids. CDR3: CASSPTGGSMNTEAFF. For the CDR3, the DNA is TGCGCCAGCAGCCCGACAGGGGGCTCCATGAACACTGAAGCTTTCTTT.

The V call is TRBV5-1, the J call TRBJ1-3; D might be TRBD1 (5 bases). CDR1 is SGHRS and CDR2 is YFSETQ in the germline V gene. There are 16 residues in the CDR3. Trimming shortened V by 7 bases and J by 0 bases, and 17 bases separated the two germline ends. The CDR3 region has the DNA TGCGCCAGCCAGAGGAACCAGGGTTACTCTGGAAACACCATATATTTT. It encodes CASQRNQGYSGNTIYF.

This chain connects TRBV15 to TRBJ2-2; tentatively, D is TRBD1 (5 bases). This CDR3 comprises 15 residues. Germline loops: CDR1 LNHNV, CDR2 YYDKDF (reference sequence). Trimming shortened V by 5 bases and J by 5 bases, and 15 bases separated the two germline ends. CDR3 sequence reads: CATSGARLGTGELFF. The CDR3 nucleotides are TGTGCCACCAGCGGGGCACGCCTGGGGACCGGGGAGCTGTTTTTT.

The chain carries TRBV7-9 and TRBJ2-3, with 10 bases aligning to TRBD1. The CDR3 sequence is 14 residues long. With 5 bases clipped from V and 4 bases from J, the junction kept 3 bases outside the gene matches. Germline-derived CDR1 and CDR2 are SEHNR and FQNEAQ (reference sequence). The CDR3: CASSGQGVADTQYF. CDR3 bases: TGTGCCAGCAGCGGACAGGGGGTTGCAGATACGCAGTATTTT.

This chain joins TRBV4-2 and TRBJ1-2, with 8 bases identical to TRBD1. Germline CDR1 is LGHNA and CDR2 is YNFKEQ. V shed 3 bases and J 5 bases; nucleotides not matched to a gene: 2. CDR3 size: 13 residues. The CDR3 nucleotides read TGTGCCAGCAGCCAGGGACAGGAGTATGGCTACACCTTC. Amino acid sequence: CASSQGQEYGYTF.

The CDR3 here is CASSNQLAGGNEQFF. Written as DNA, the CDR3 is TGTGCCAGCAGCAACCAACTAGCGGGGGGCAATGAGCAGTTCTTC. The rearrangement links TRBV5-4 to TRBJ2-1, with TRBD2 matching 12 bases. The V segment lost 4 bases and the J segment 6 bases; nucleotides outside the gene matches: 5. Per germline, CDR1 SGHNT and CDR2 YYREEE (reference sequence). The CDR3 loop spans 15 amino acids.

The CDR3 loop reads CASSLGFRGGFKQYF. CDR3 sequence (DNA): TGTGCCAGCAGCTTAGGCTTCCGCGGGGGATTTAAGCAGTATTTT. The chain has TRBV7-9 and TRBJ2-3; 7 nucleotides line up with TRBD2. Germline CDR1 is SEHNR and CDR2 is FQNEAQ (reference sequence). This CDR3 has 15 amino acids. J lost 11 bases, V lost 1 base, and 12 bases had no gene match.

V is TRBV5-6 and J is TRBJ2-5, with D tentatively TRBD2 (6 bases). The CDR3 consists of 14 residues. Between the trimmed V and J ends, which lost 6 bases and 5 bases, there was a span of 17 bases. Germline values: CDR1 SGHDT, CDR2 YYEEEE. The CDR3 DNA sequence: TGTGCCAGCACCGTCACTCCACGGGGGGAGACCCAGTACTTC. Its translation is CASTVTPRGETQYF.

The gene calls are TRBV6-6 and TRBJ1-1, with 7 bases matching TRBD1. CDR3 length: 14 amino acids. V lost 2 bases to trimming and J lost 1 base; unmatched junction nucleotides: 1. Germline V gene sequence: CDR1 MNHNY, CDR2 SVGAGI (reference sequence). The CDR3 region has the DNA TGTGCCAGCAGTTACGGGGACAGGAACACTGAAGCTTTCTTT. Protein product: CASSYGDRNTEAFF.

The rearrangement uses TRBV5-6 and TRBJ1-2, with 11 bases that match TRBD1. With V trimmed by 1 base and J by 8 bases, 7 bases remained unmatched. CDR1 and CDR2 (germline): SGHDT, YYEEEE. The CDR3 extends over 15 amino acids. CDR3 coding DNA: TGTGCCAGCAGCTTGTCCGGACAGGGGGCGGGCGGCTACACCTTC. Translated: CASSLSGQGAGGYTF.

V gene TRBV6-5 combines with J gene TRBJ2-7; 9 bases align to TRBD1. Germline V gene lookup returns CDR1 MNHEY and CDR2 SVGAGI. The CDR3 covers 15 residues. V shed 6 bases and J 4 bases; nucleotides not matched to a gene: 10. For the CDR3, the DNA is TGTGCCAGCAGCACAAACGACAGGGGGGGATACGAGCAGTACTTC. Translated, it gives CASSTNDRGGYEQYF.

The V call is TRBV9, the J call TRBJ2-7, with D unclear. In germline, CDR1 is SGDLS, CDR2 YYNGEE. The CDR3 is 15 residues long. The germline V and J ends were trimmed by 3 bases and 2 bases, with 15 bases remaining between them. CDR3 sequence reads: CASSETLESPYEQYF. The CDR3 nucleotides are TGTGCCAGCAGCGAGACCCTAGAGAGTCCCTACGAGCAGTACTTC.